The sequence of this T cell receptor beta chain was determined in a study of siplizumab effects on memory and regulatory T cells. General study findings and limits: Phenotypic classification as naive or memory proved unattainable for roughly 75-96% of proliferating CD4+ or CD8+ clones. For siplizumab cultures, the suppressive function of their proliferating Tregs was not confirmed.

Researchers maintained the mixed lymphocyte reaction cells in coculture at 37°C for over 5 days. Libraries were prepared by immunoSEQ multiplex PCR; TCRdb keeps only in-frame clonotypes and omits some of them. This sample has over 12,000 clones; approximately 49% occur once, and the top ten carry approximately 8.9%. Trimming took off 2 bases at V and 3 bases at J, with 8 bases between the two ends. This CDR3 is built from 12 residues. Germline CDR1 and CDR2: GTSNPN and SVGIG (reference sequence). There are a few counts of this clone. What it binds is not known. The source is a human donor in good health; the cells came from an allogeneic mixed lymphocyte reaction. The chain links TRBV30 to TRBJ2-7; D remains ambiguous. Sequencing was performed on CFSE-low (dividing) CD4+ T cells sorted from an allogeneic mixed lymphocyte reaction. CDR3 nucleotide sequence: TGTGCCTGGAGTCTTGATGTCTACGAGCAGTACTTC. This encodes CAWSLDVYEQYF. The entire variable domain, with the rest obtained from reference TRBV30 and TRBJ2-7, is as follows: SQTIHQWPATLVQPVGSPLSLECTVEGTSNPNLYWYRQAAGRGLQLLFYSVGIGQISSEVPQNLSASRPQDRQFILSSKKLLLSDSGFYLCAWSLDVYEQYFGPGTRLTVT.